A single T cell receptor beta chain is shown here with its context. The antigen it binds to is not known. Base qualities are not provided; no much larger clone lies one nucleotide away. Preparation of the library involved the immunoSEQ multiplex PCR assay. The multiplex PCR relied on a mix of 60 forward primers for TCR Vbeta segments and 13 reverse primers for TCR Jbeta segments. The CDR3 region of rearranged TCR beta genes was amplified from genomic DNA with a multiplex PCR assay. Amplified TCR beta libraries were sequenced as 87-base-pair reads on the Illumina HiSeq System. On the authors' methods: A later analysis tallied approximately 87 million unique TCR beta chains across the 610 or so repertoires, and about 12 million of those chains were shared by two or more donors. To remove PCR and sequencing errors, raw reads were error-corrected and collapsed into unique sequences using a nearest-neighbor algorithm that merged closely related sequences. To assign V, D and J gene segments, CDR3 sequences were aligned to IMGT reference sequences. For a sequence to be retained, a match of at least six nucleotides was required to both a V gene segment and a J gene segment. Rearrangements were called productive when the CDR3 lacked stop codons and stayed in frame with V and J; all others were non-productive. CDR3 was defined by IMGT convention, running from the second conserved V-encoded cysteine to the conserved J-encoded phenylalanine. The earlier analysis of 500 to 750 of the donors excluded any sequence lacking an unambiguous match to a single V gene segment. In an earlier analysis of around 590 of the donors, a V segment was called functional when productive rearrangements were above 56.7%, and segregating when the standard deviation between donors exceeded 5%. A statistical classification framework was built for diagnosing cytomegalovirus status from the catalog of TCR beta chain sequences. V and J gene assignment, in a later analysis, came from comparing TCR nucleotide sequences with IMGT/GENE-DB human TR gene sequences. In a later analysis, CDR3 sequences and most-parsimonious VDJ recombination scenarios were assigned using the TCRdist pipeline. In a later analysis, each TCR beta chain was defined by its CDR3 amino acid sequence together with its V-gene family, and reads lacking a unique V-gene family were excluded. As a way to deal with suspected cross-contamination and a sequencing artifact, a later analysis dropped under 600 nucleotide sequences that were highly shared and had low generation probability. For each public chain, a later analysis derived a clonal expansion index from normalized ranks of inferred template counts within each repertoire. In a later analysis, generation probabilities were computed using a VDJ recombination model fitted to out-of-frame rearrangements, and the results were checked against IGoR. In a later analysis, TCR-TCR, TCR-HLA and TCR-CMV co-occurrence was scored with hypergeometric tests, and a repertoire-size bias correction was applied to TCR pairs. In a later analysis, false discovery rates were estimated by permuting HLA or CMV assignments 20 times. In a later analysis, co-occurring TCRs were grouped with DBSCAN, and TCRdist sequence similarity was added when clustering was performed within HLA-allele-positive subsets. For co-occurrence clustering, repertoires with fewer than 30,000 or more than 120,000 public chains were excluded, along with a handful of repertoires with anomalous nucleotide sharing. In its TCRdb copy, this immuneACCESS table keeps in-frame sequences only and misses some clones. Where compared with another copy, unresolved V genes explain less than half of these, and the others have no known cause. V, J and clone size derive from that table, while D and trimming were established from the DNA sequence. This sample has 110,000 or so clones in its table, and under 80% of those were observed once. In total, the top ten clones hold about 4.2% of the sample.

The cohort consisted of approximately 670 healthy bone marrow donors. Cohort members were all nominally healthy when sampled, although unrecorded immune exposures were likely present. The donor tested CMV seropositive and was one of the 289 seropositive cohort members. Each donor provided a peripheral blood sample, and peripheral blood mononuclear cells were used for TCR beta sequencing. Genomic DNA was extracted from the blood cell samples with the Qiagen DNeasy Blood Extraction Kit. The data originate from a study of cytomegalovirus exposure and HLA in healthy donors (dated by TCRdb to 2016 to 2017). About the study as a whole: In an earlier analysis of roughly 500 of the donors, roughly 300 Gb of sequence data and 95 million to 130 million unique TCR beta sequences from roughly 190 million T cells were reported. Using immunosequencing, the study profiled T cell repertoires from around 680 subjects and related those repertoires to cytomegalovirus serostatus. About 300 gigabases of sequencing data and tens of millions of unique TCR sequences were included in an early release covering roughly 700 HLA-typed donors. The aim of the study was to test whether cataloging public T cell receptors could identify signatures of past pathogen exposure. To predict cytomegalovirus infection status, the study brought together high-throughput TCR immunosequencing, statistical association of individual TCRs with disease status, and machine learning. The number of typed donors differed by locus: about 629-630 for A, B, C, DRB1 and DQB1; some 500 for DQA1; 606 for DPA1; and roughly 490 for DPB1. Alongside the repertoire data, information on donor age, sex, ethnicity and CMV serostatus was compiled. Every discovery cohort repertoire had been produced on one sequencing platform. The later analysis used no new phenotypic data to find candidate immune exposures, relying instead on TCR beta sequences and their occurrence across donors. HLA typing covered class I and class II loci at four-digit resolution. Because of strong linkage in the cohort, a few DR-DQ haplotypes were treated as single units for association and clustering. An earlier analysis of approximately 630 of the donors applied high-throughput TCR beta sequencing to assess whether each TCR beta V gene segment acted as functional or pseudogenic. The genetic ancestry cluster associated with self-reported Caucasian donors included 81% of the roughly 380 genotyped donors. Along with the roughly 700-subject first cohort, a separate validation cohort of over a hundred different subjects was used. Genome-wide SNP genotypes for about 60% of the 666 donors were used in a later genetic analysis, which treated that subset as a discovery cohort. A later analysis re-analyzed previously published TCR beta repertoires from about 600 donors and added high-resolution HLA genotyping to study TCR occurrence patterns. On average, about 200,000 unique TCR beta nucleotide sequences were sequenced per donor among a few hundred genotyped donors of the cohort, with roughly 20% of those sequences being non-productive. Study-level results and caveats: Because some donors lacked HLA typing at each locus, the association tests relied only on the typed subset. The authors suggested that the approach could potentially be extended to other disease states and immunological phenotypes. A further reported finding was that TCR beta sequences accurately predicted the HLA-A and HLA-B alleles for most subjects in the first cohort. Several of the top co-occurrence clusters appeared to be linked to parvovirus B19, influenza, CMV and Epstein-Barr virus, according to a later analysis. For the cohort, immune exposure information was limited to CMV serostatus. Linkage disequilibrium might explain the correlated functional status among segregating V segments, but an unknown experimental factor could not be ruled out. An association between a missense DCLRE1C variant and V-gene and J-gene trimming of TCR beta chains was found in a later genetic analysis and replicated in an independent cohort. A later analysis found that TCR association rates varied across HLA loci, with DRB1 alleles showing the most associated TCRs and HLA-C alleles the fewest. In this cohort, only TCR beta chains were sequenced, and detectable features were limited by the absence of alpha or paired-chain data. In a later analysis, HLA-associated TCR beta chains were found to be more clonally expanded and to have lower generation probabilities than equally common non-associated chains. Three of the identified cytomegalovirus-associated TCR beta chains were confirmed in vitro to be specific for cytomegalovirus antigens. While some public TCRs were present in many individuals, most TCR sequences turned up only very rarely across donors. Cytomegalovirus status was reported to be diagnosed by the classifier with high specificity and sensitivity in both the original and validation cohorts. When HLA alleles, especially DR and DQ, strongly co-occurred, TCR associations were difficult to assign to individual alleles. The study listed 164 TCR beta chains as associated with cytomegalovirus. In a later analysis, more than 15,000 TCR beta sequences were associated with specific HLA alleles at a false discovery rate of 0.05. Presence/absence analyses assumed roughly uniform sequencing depth across donors, an assumption that may not hold. Because counts were too low, about 15 rarely observed V segments, including chromosome 9 orphons, were left out of the earlier analysis of 587 of the donors. In a later genetic analysis, fewer N-insertions in productive TCRs were reported among donors in an Asian-associated ancestry cluster than the roughly 710-donor mean. In an earlier analysis of fewer than 700 of the donors, most TCR beta V segments appeared in productive rearrangements about 87% or about 30% of the time, broadly matching IMGT annotations. A group of highly shared sequence variants was considered likely to be a technical artifact of the sequencing pipeline. Most CMV-associated TCR beta chains appeared to be HLA-restricted in a later analysis, and the HLA associations seemed to be driven largely by CMV exposure.

The clonotype originates from a woman in her thirties or forties in good health and CMV-seropositive. The material sequenced was PBMCs.

The DNA sequence follows: TGTGCCAGCAGTATCCTGGGACTAGCGGGGGACAATGAGCAGTTCTTC. Translated, this is CASSILGLAGDNEQFF. The chain joins TRBV27 to TRBJ2-1, and TRBD2 matches 14 of the central bases. CDR1 MNHEY and CDR2 SMNVEV were looked up in the germline V gene (reference sequence). From cysteine to phenylalanine, the CDR3 is 16 amino acids long. The read is trimmed to its CDR3 DNA, 48 bases read in frame from base 1. V and J are trimmed by 5 bases and 5 bases, and the gene matches miss 5 bases of the junction.